A single sample is the source of the 20 T cell receptor beta chains below, sequenced in a study of early T cells in non-severe SARS-CoV-2 infection. TCRdb ran MiXCR on the 5' RACE reads and lists one entry per CDR3 protein. The sample carries approximately 47,000 distinct CDR3 sequences, approximately 5.7% recorded once. The sample consisted of whole blood, taken at baseline. These TCRs come from an adult who was a healthcare worker with PCR-confirmed SARS-CoV-2 infection or an uninfected control (not recorded which).

This clonotype was seen ten or more times. The chain links TRBV27 to TRBJ2-7, with D uncertain. From germline, CDR1 is MNHEY and CDR2 SMNVEV (reference sequence). V lost 6 bases and J 7 bases, leaving 16 bases between the germline ends. This CDR3 contains 13 residues. The CDR3 is CASSRGALGEQYF. The CDR3 coding sequence is TGTGCCAGCAGCCGAGGCGCGCTAGGAGAGCAGTACTTC.

This clonotype was found a few times. The V and J genes are TRBV5-5 and TRBJ1-6; tentative D call: TRBD1 (6 bases). V was clipped by 3 bases and J by 12 bases, with 16 bases between them. Germline values: CDR1 SGHKS, CDR2 YYEKEE (reference sequence). The CDR3 totals 14 residues. The chain's CDR3 is CASSSDSPDRPLHF. The DNA of the CDR3 is TGTGCCAGCAGCTCGGACAGTCCCGACCGACCCCTCCACTTT.

The V gene is TRBV15, the J gene TRBJ1-5; a weak D match, TRBD1 (5 bases). In germline, CDR1 is LNHNV, CDR2 YYDKDF (reference sequence). Deletions cut 4 bases from V and 6 bases from J, with 13 bases between. CDR3 size: 14 residues. The chain's CDR3 is CATSTDPGGQPQHF. CDR3 DNA: TGTGCCACCAGCACCGACCCCGGGGGTCAGCCCCAGCATTTT.

This clonotype was recorded at least ten times. The chain uses TRBV19 and TRBJ2-3, with TRBD1 matching 7 bases. The CDR3 consists of 15 residues. Germline V CDR1 and CDR2: LNHDA, SQIVND (reference sequence). V lost 6 bases and J lost 0; bases outside the gene matches: 6. CDR3 sequence (DNA): TGTGCCAGTAGCCCCGGACAGGCTAGCACAGATACGCAGTATTTT. Translated, it gives CASSPGQASTDTQYF.

There are many counts of this clonotype. The V call is TRBV3-1, the J call TRBJ1-2; unclear D gene. This CDR3 is built from 14 residues. The V gene lost 2 bases and the J gene lost 4 bases, with 11 bases spanning the gap. In germline, CDR1 is LGHDT, CDR2 YNNKEL (reference sequence). DNA of the CDR3: TGTGCCAGCAGCCAACCAAACTCCGGCTATGGCTACACCTTC. As protein: CASSQPNSGYGYTF. The full variable domain, completed using reference TRBV3-1 and TRBJ1-2, is DTAVSQTPKYLVTQMGNDKSIKCEQNLGHDTMYWYKQDSKKFLKIMFSYNNKELIINETVPNRFSPKSPDKAHLNLHINSLELGDSAVYFCASSQPNSGYGYTFGSGTRLTVV.

This clonotype was recorded at least ten times. The genes are TRBV6-2 or TRBV6-3 and TRBJ1-2, with TRBD1 as a possible D gene (6 bases). Per the germline V gene, CDR1 is MNHEY and CDR2 is SVGEGT. Trimming left V 5 bases short and J 7 bases short, with 11 bases between. The CDR3 totals 12 residues. The CDR3 protein is CASSHQGSGYTF. The DNA for the CDR3 is TGTGCCAGCAGTCATCAGGGGTCTGGCTACACCTTC.

The table lists this clonotype with a few counts. V and J are TRBV4-1 and TRBJ2-3, with D uncertain. Germline CDR1 is MGHRA and CDR2 is YSYEKL. This CDR3 region has 15 residues. Trimming cost V 0 bases and J 1 base, with 8 bases left between them. CDR3 sequence: CASSQDRSGTDTQYF. CDR3 bases: TGCGCCAGCAGCCAAGATCGGAGCGGCACAGATACGCAGTATTTT.

Many counts were recorded for this clonotype. The rearrangement joins TRBV11-2 to TRBJ1-6; D gene ambiguous. Germline CDR1 is SGHAT and CDR2 is FQNNGV. Trimming cost V 2 bases and J 10 bases, with 15 bases left between them. The CDR3 covers 15 residues. CDR3 nucleotides: TGTGCCAGCAGCTTATCGATGGGAAGAGGGTCACCCCTCCACTTT. It is translated as CASSLSMGRGSPLHF.

The gene calls are TRBV7-2 and TRBJ1-1, with TRBD1 identical over 7 bases. V lost 5 bases to trimming and J lost 9 bases; unmatched junction nucleotides: 6. Germline V gene lookup returns CDR1 SGHTA and CDR2 FQGNSA. CDR3 length: 12 residues. For the CDR3, the DNA is TGTGCCAGCAGCGCGGGGACAGCCAAAGCTTTCTTT. Translation gives CASSAGTAKAFF.

Regarding this clonotype: With a much larger clone just one base away, this may be a read error. In DNA, the CDR3 is TGCAGCGTTATGACTAGCGATAACACCGGGGAGCTGTTTTTT. Translation gives CSVMTSDNTGELFF. V gene TRBV29-1 combines with J gene TRBJ2-2, with TRBD2 matching 8 bases. J was trimmed by 2 bases and V by 5 bases; bases with no gene match: 4. The CDR3 covers 14 residues. From germline, CDR1 is SQVTM and CDR2 ANQGSEA.

The V and J genes are TRBV10-2 and TRBJ1-5; tentative D call: TRBD1 (5 bases). Germline V gives CDR1 WSHSY, CDR2 SAAADI. The CDR3 extends over 16 amino acids. V shed 2 bases and J shed 6 bases, with 17 bases lying between them. The CDR3 nucleotides read TGCGCCAGCAGTGAGGGACAAGCCTCCGACACTCAGCCCCAGCATTTT. It codes for CASSEGQASDTQPQHF.

This clonotype was recorded at least ten times. The chain carries TRBV28 and TRBJ2-7; D is undetermined. Between the trimmed V and J ends, which lost 10 bases and 3 bases, there was a span of 10 bases. This CDR3 spans 11 amino acids. Germline CDR1 MDHEN, CDR2 SYDVKM. CDR3 in amino acids: CATRSLYEQYF. CDR3 in DNA: TGTGCCACCAGATCGCTCTACGAGCAGTACTTC.

This clonotype was observed a handful of times. J is TRBJ1-2 and V is TRBV5-6; 7 bases are shared with TRBD1. V trimming: 1 base; J trimming: 1 base; junction bases outside the gene matches: 7. The CDR3 has 16 amino acids. CDR1 SGHDT and CDR2 YYEEEE come from the germline V gene. The CDR3 DNA reads TGTGCCAGCAGCTTGACCGGGACAGCAATTAACTATGGCTACACCTTC. Translated, it gives CASSLTGTAINYGYTF.

This clonotype is categorized as medium-sized (0.01 to 0.1%). The V and J genes are TRBV10-3 and TRBJ2-2; D is possibly TRBD1 or TRBD2 (5 bases each). Germline V gene data show CDR1 as ENHRY and CDR2 as SYGVKD. The CDR3 runs to 14 residues. Trimming shortened V by 6 bases and J by 3 bases, and 11 bases separated the two germline ends. CDR3 residues: CAISDGTDTGELFF. The CDR3 DNA sequence: TGTGCCATCAGCGATGGGACGGACACCGGGGAGCTGTTTTTT.

Many counts were recorded for this clonotype. The chain carries TRBV5-4 and TRBJ2-7, with TRBD2 identical over 7 bases. V was clipped by 5 bases and J by 0 bases; unmatched bases: 11. This CDR3 comprises 16 residues. Germline assignment: CDR1 SGHNT and CDR2 YYREEE (reference sequence). For the CDR3, the DNA is TGTGCCAGCAGGCTTCATAGCGGGTACAGCTCCTACGAGCAGTACTTC. Translated: CASRLHSGYSSYEQYF.

This clonotype has more than one count but fewer than ten. V gene TRBV7-2 combines with J gene TRBJ2-5; D is unclear. From germline, CDR1 is SGHTA and CDR2 FQGNSA. The CDR3 covers 12 residues. The V and J ends lost 2 bases and 5 bases respectively, with 6 bases between them. CDR3 in DNA: TGTGCCAGCAGCTTACCCTCGGAGACCCAGTACTTC. As protein: CASSLPSETQYF.

The rearrangement uses TRBV9 and TRBJ2-2, with D perhaps matching TRBD2 (6 bases). CDR1 is SGDLS, CDR2 YYNGEE, per germline. The V end was cut by 10 bases, the J end by 7 bases, with 14 bases between. The CDR3 covers 12 residues. The CDR3: CAGATSFGELFF. The CDR3 nucleotides read TGTGCCGGCGCTACTAGCTTCGGGGAGCTGTTTTTT. The full variable domain, rest sourced from reference TRBV9 and TRBJ2-2, is DSGVTQTPKHLITATGQRVTLRCSPRSGDLSVYWYQQSLDQGLQFLIQYYNGEERAKGNILERFSAQQFPDLHSELNLSSLELGDSALYFCAGATSFGELFFGEGSRLTVL.

This clonotype was counted only a few times. This chain connects TRBV12-3 or TRBV12-4 to TRBJ2-5, with a tentative D call TRBD1 (8 bases). Trimming cost V 8 bases and J 5 bases, with 21 bases left between them. CDR3 length: 15 amino acids. The CDR3 sequence is CASGQGAGVSETQYF. DNA for the CDR3: TGTGCCAGCGGTCAGGGGGCGGGAGTGTCGGAGACCCAGTACTTC.

This clonotype was seen only a few times. This chain connects TRBV5-1 to TRBJ2-7; 7 bases map to TRBD1. After removal of 0 bases from V and 6 bases from J, the junction contained 9 bases not matched to a gene. The germline gives CDR1 SGHRS, CDR2 YFSETQ. The CDR3 is 15 amino acids. DNA for the CDR3: TGCGCCAGCAGCTTGGCCCCGGGACAGATTGGCGAGCAGTACTTC. It codes for CASSLAPGQIGEQYF.

V gene TRBV20-1 combines with J gene TRBJ2-4, with D perhaps matching TRBD2 (6 bases). The germline CDR1 and CDR2 sequences are DFQATT and SNEGSKA (reference sequence). CDR3 length equals 11 residues. The V gene lost 2 bases and the J gene lost 10 bases, with 9 bases spanning the gap. CDR3 bases: TGCAGTGCTAGATACGGGACTATTCAGTACTTC. Amino acid sequence: CSARYGTIQYF.